Listed here are 10 T cell receptor beta chains from one sample, sequenced in a study of shared clonotypes between healthy human individuals. Only in-frame clones appear in the TCRdb table, and some are missing; sequencing was by immunoSEQ multiplex PCR. The sample carries about 2,100,000 clones, under 95% recorded once. Terminally differentiated effector memory CD45RA+ cells were excluded by CCR7 positive selection of CD45RO-negative cells. The sample consisted of naive CD8+ T cells from PBMCs. The source of these receptors is a young man in good health. Some clones in this sample may be carry-over from other donors' samples.

This chain uses TRBV27 with TRBJ2-1; D is perhaps TRBD2 (5 bases). The CDR3 runs to 17 residues. Germline CDR1 MNHEY, CDR2 SMNVEV (reference sequence). V shed 0 bases and J shed 3 bases, with 15 bases lying between them. The CDR3 loop is CASSLSGGEGGYNEQFF. For the CDR3, the DNA is TGTGCCAGCAGTTTATCGGGCGGAGAGGGTGGCTACAATGAGCAGTTCTTC.

The gene calls are TRBV18 and TRBJ1-5; possible D gene TRBD1, 6 bases. Germline values: CDR1 KGHSH, CDR2 LQKENI. The CDR3 covers 16 residues. Deletions cut 4 bases from V and 1 base from J, with 14 bases between. This CDR3 is CASSLGGPRSNQPQHF. The CDR3 nucleotides read TGTGCCAGCTCACTAGGGGGACCAAGGAGCAATCAGCCCCAGCATTTT.

V gene TRBV28 combines with J gene TRBJ2-7; 9 nucleotides line up with TRBD1. Germline CDR1 is MDHEN and CDR2 is SYDVKM. The CDR3 contains 17 residues. The J segment lost 5 bases and the V segment lost 1 base, leaving 12 bases of the junction unmatched. The CDR3 sequence: CASSLSGRTGGGHEQYF. For the CDR3, the DNA is TGTGCCAGCAGTTTATCAGGCCGAACAGGGGGCGGACACGAGCAGTACTTC.

This clone appeared once. This chain connects TRBV11-2 to TRBJ2-1, with 9 positions matching TRBD2. CDR3 length equals 18 residues. Looked up from germline, CDR1 is SGHAT and CDR2 is FQNNGV. J lost 2 bases, V lost 3 bases, and 11 bases had no gene match. The CDR3 loop reads CASSLPYRLAETYNEQFF. CDR3 nucleotides: TGTGCCAGCAGCTTGCCTTATCGACTAGCGGAGACCTACAATGAGCAGTTCTTC.

V gene TRBV2 combines with J gene TRBJ2-1; perhaps TRBD2 as D (6 bases). CDR3 length: 14 amino acids. The germline CDR1 and CDR2 sequences are SNHLY and FYNNEI. The V gene lost 10 bases and the J gene lost 9 bases, with 22 bases spanning the gap. CDR3 protein: CATRRGTRESEQFF. The CDR3 nucleotides are TGTGCCACCCGCCGGGGGACCCGAGAAAGTGAGCAGTTCTTC. Full variable domain (missing parts from reference TRBV2 and TRBJ2-1): EPEVTQTPSHQVTQMGQEVILRCVPISNHLYFYWYRQILGQKVEFLVSFYNNEISEKSEIFDDQFSVERPDGSNFTLKIRSTKLEDSAMYFCATRRGTRESEQFFGPGTRLTVL.

CDR3 sequence reads: CASIKQGGGNQPQHF. CDR3 sequence (DNA): TGTGCCAGCATTAAACAGGGAGGGGGCAATCAGCCCCAGCATTTT. The chain uses TRBV6-1 and TRBJ1-5; D may be TRBD1 (6 bases). Trimming cost V 7 bases and J 2 bases, with 15 bases left between them. The CDR3 loop spans 15 amino acids. CDR1 and CDR2 from the germline V gene are MNHNS and SASEGT.

This clone was seen once. This rearrangement joins TRBV4-2 to TRBJ2-1, with a weak D call TRBD1 (7 bases). The CDR3 consists of 13 residues. Trimming removed 4 bases from V and 12 bases from J, with 16 bases in between. CDR1 and CDR2 from the germline V gene are LGHNA and YNFKEQ. Here the CDR3 reads CASSPSSGGRQFF. The CDR3 nucleotides are TGTGCCAGCAGCCCCTCCTCAGGGGGGAGGCAGTTCTTC.

This clone was detected only once. The V call is TRBV7-8, the J call TRBJ1-2; 9 bases match TRBD1. The CDR3 runs to 19 residues. V shed 4 bases, J shed 1 base, and the junction held 16 bases outside the gene matches. Germline CDR1 is SGHVS and CDR2 is FQNEAQ. The CDR3 spells CASSSRDRAYGSHNYGYTF. The CDR3 DNA reads as TGTGCCAGCAGCTCCCGGGACAGGGCATATGGATCTCATAACTATGGCTACACCTTC. Using reference TRBV7-8 and TRBJ1-2 for the parts outside the CDR3, the full variable domain is GAGVSQSPRYKVAKRGQDVALRCDPISGHVSLFWYQQALGQGPEFLTYFQNEAQLDKSGLPSDRFFAERPEGSVSTLKIQRTQQEDSAVYLCASSSRDRAYGSHNYGYTFGSGTRLTVV.

The chain joins TRBV4-1 to TRBJ2-4; D may be TRBD1 or TRBD2 (6 bases each). Germline V gene sequence: CDR1 MGHRA, CDR2 YSYEKL. V lost 5 bases, J lost 0 bases, and 11 bases lay in between. This CDR3 is 15 amino acids long. The CDR3 bases are TGCGCCAGCAGCACGGGGGCCCTAGCCAAAAACATTCAGTACTTC. This gives the protein CASSTGALAKNIQYF.

The genes are TRBV14 and TRBJ2-1, with a weak D call TRBD2 (6 bases). The V and J ends lost 0 bases and 10 bases respectively, with 7 bases between them. The CDR3 consists of 12 residues. Germline V gene sequence: CDR1 SGHDN, CDR2 FVKESK. CDR3: CASSQDGGEQFF. As DNA, the CDR3 is TGTGCCAGCAGCCAAGATGGGGGGGAGCAGTTCTTC. The entire variable domain, with the rest obtained from reference TRBV14 and TRBJ2-1, is as follows: EAGVTQFPSHSVIEKGQTVTLRCDPISGHDNLYWYRRVMGKEIKFLLHFVKESKQDESGMPNNRFLAERTGGTYSTLKVQPAELEDSGVYFCASSQDGGEQFFGPGTRLTVL.